This T cell receptor (beta chain) was retrieved from a study of OX40 agonist ivuxolimab in advanced cancers. Sequencing was performed with immunoSEQ multiplex PCR; in TCRdb, only in-frame clones are kept and a portion is missing. Among approximately 90,000 clones listed, about 88% were seen once. V was shortened by 3 bases and J by 2 bases, with 11 bases between the two germline ends. The CDR3 spans 15 residues. CDR1 and CDR2 (germline): MNHEY, SMNVEV (reference sequence). The gene calls are TRBV27 and TRBJ1-5, with a weak D call TRBD1 (5 bases). The TCR was taken from an adult with an advanced solid tumor such as melanoma, head and neck, liver or kidney cancer. Sequenced material: CD4+ or CD8+ T cells sorted from blood, taken in a trial of the OX40 agonist ivuxolimab. The CDR3 region is CASSLVGPGNQPQHF. The CDR3 DNA is TGTGCCAGCAGTTTGGTGGGACCTGGCAATCAGCCCCAGCATTTT.